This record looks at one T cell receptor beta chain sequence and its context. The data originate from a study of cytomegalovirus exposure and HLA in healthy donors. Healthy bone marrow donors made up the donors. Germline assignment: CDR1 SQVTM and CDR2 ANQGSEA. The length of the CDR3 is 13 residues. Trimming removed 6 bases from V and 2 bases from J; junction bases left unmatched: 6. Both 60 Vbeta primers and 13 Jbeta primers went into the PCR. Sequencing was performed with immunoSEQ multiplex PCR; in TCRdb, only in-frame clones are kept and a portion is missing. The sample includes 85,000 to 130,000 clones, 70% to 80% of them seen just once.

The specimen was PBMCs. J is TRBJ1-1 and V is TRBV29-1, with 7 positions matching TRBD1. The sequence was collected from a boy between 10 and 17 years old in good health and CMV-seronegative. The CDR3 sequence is CSVRTGLNTEAFF. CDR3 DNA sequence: TGCAGCGTAAGGACAGGTCTTAACACTGAAGCTTTCTTT. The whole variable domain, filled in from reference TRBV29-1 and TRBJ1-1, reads SAVISQKPSRDICQRGTSLTIQCQVDSQVTMMFWYRQQPGQSLTLIATANQGSEATYESGFVIDKFPISRPNLTFSTLTVSNMSPEDSSIYLCSVRTGLNTEAFFGQGTRLTVV.